This T cell receptor (beta chain) derives from a study of tumor-infiltrating lymphocytes in oesophageal squamous cell carcinoma. The CDR3 sequence is 15 residues long. Germline V gene sequence: CDR1 SNHLY, CDR2 FYNNEI. A single record per CDR3 protein comes from TCRdb applying MiXCR to the PCR reads. This table has 10,000 to 15,000 distinct CDR3 sequences, roughly 60% appearing once. Source material: esophageal tumor tissue. The chain combines TRBV2 with TRBJ2-4; TRBD2 matches at 8 bases. The tail of the sequence fits TRBJ2-7 better, so the J call may be wrong. The receptor was isolated from a female donor with esophageal squamous cell carcinoma. As DNA, the CDR3 is TGTGCCAGCAGACATAACGCGGGGGGCACCTACGAGCAGTACTTC. This sequence encodes CASRHNAGGTYEQYF.